This TCR beta chain was sequenced for a study of response to subunit inactivated influenza vaccine (dated by TCRdb to the late 2010s). For the wider study: To follow how T cells responded to a trivalent subunit inactivated influenza vaccine, the researchers relied on deep quantitative profiling of the T cell receptor repertoire. Broader findings and caveats from the paper: According to the authors, only a limited number of new T cells may be recruited by each seasonal influenza vaccination.

Receptor libraries were prepared by RT-PCR. The sequencer was an Illumina HiSeq 2500. TCRdb's own reprocessing of the public reads used fastp at Q25 and MiXCR and kept productive beta chains. Rows merge per CDR3 protein into single entries with the most common DNA and genes. The sample yields about 570,000 distinct CDR3 sequences; around 10% were counted once. The ten largest clones add up to approximately 10% of the sample. Note on this clonotype: What this receptor recognizes is not known. No clone much larger than this one lies a single base away; base qualities are absent.

This sample also belongs to another study, concerning T cells expressing NK-cell markers. That second publication adds: 5'RACE template switching, by which a universal primer site and unique molecular identifiers were added, was used to make TCR beta cDNA libraries. Three sorted T-cell subsets (CD3+CD56+NKG2C+, CD3+CD56+NKG2C- and CD3+CD56-NKG2C+) from seven to nine donors had their TCR beta-chain repertoires profiled. Among the eight sequenced donors, only one was HCMV-seronegative, while the other seven were HCMV-seropositive. In several experiments an anti-gammadeltaTCR antibody was added to restrict sorting to alphabetaTCR-expressing T cells. For more than 5 donors, the dominant CD3+CD56+NKG2C+ clonotypes were among the top 10 CD8+ clonotypes and accounted for about 1.0-7.5% of CD8+ T cells. Those dominant clonotypes were again the most abundant among CD3+CD56-NKG2C+ cells in several donors, at about 28.3-60.1%. Whether the expanded NKG2C-expressing T cell clones were specific for HCMV antigens remained unclear. The study sequenced eight donors, all healthy volunteers chosen at random: three men and five women. A commercial ELISA kit detecting HCMV-specific IgG in serum was used to determine HCMV serostatus. Peripheral blood mononuclear cells were isolated from blood by Ficoll density gradient centrifugation. For a handful of donors, unsorted PBMC were also used to sequence bulk peripheral blood T-cell repertoires. cDNA synthesis was primed from the TCR beta constant segment, followed by two successive PCR amplification steps. Illumina HiSeq 2000/2500, MiSeq or NextSeq was used to sequence libraries as 2 x 150 bp reads. Reads were demultiplexed and grouped by UMI with MIGEC, and clonotypes were assembled and quantified with MiTCR. Only TCR cDNA sequences supported by at least two reads were kept to exclude erroneous sequences. The tcR package was used for downstream repertoire analysis, and clonotypes were matched between fractions using CDR3 nucleotide sequence together with V segment. VDJmatch was used to annotate antigen specificity against VDJdb, with one amino acid substitution in CDR3 permitted.

The sequence came from a middle-aged man who received an inactivated influenza vaccine. Donor details come from another sample of the same person, matched by shared clones. Sequencing used PBMCs from blood, obtained on the day of vaccination.

The nucleotide sequence is TGTGCCAGCAGTCCTAATTGGAGCTCCTATAATTCACCCCTCCACTTT. This yields the protein CASSPNWSSYNSPLHF. Recombination connected TRBV9 to TRBJ1-6; the D gene cannot be resolved reliably. V sheds 5 bases and J sheds 0 bases, leaving 12 bases between their ends. Taken from cysteine to phenylalanine, the CDR3 has 16 residues. Only the CDR3 portion is preserved as DNA: 48 bases, with reading frame beginning at the first base. CDR1 and CDR2 were assigned from the germline V gene as SGDLS and YYNGEE.